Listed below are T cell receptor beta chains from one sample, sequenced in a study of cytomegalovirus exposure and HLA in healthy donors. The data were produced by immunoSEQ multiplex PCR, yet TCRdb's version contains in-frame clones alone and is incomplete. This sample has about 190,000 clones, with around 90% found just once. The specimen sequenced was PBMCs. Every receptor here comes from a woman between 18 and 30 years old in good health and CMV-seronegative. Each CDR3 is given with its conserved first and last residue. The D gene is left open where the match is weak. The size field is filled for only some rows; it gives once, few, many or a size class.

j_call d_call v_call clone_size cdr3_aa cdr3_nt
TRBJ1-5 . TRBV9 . CASSVDGAGQPQHF TGTGCCAGCAGCGTAGATGGGGCGGGACAGCCCCAGCATTTT
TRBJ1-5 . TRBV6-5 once CASSPSGFDQPQHF TGTGCCAGCAGTCCGTCAGGGTTCGATCAGCCCCAGCATTTT
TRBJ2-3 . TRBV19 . CASTRDSVIDTQYF TGTGCCAGTACCCGGGACTCCGTAATAGATACGCAGTATTTT
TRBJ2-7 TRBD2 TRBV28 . CASALLAGSSYEQYF TGTGCCAGCGCTCTACTAGCGGGAAGCTCCTACGAGCAGTACTTC
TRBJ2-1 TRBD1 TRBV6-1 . CASTHRRTGLAEQFF TGTGCCAGCACCCATAGGAGGACAGGGTTAGCTGAGCAGTTCTTC
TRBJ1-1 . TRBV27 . CASSPQGGAANTEAFF TGTGCCAGCAGTCCCCAAGGAGGGGCTGCGAACACTGAAGCTTTCTTT
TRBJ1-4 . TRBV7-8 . CASSPEGRLGEKLFF TGTGCCAGCAGCCCCGAGGGCCGCCTGGGAGAAAAACTGTTTTTT
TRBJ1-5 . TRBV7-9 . CASSLGGLGNQPQHF TGTGCCAGCAGCTTGGGAGGGCTCGGCAATCAGCCCCAGCATTTT
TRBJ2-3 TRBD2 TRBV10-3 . CAISEPKAGISTDTQYF TGTGCCATCAGTGAGCCCAAAGCGGGGATAAGCACAGATACGCAGTATTTT
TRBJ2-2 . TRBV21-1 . CATPGRADTGELFF TGTGCCACTCCCGGGCGGGCTGACACCGGGGAGCTGTTTTTT
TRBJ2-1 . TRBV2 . CASSESSSYNEQFF TGTGCCAGCAGTGAGTCGAGCTCCTACAATGAGCAGTTCTTC
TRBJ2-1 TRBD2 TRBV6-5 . CASGRAGAYNEQFF TGTGCCAGCGGTCGAGCGGGGGCCTACAATGAGCAGTTCTTC
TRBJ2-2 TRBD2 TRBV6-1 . CASPGLAGDSGELFF TGTGCCAGCCCGGGACTAGCGGGAGATTCCGGGGAGCTGTTTTTT
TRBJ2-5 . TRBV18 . CASSPGGTETQYF TGTGCCAGCTCACCAGGGGGCACGGAGACCCAGTACTTC
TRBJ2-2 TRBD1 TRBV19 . CASSIAQTGGAGELFF TGTGCCAGCAGTATAGCTCAGACAGGGGGGGCCGGGGAGCTGTTTTTT
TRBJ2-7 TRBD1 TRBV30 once CAWSTGTGSYEQYF TGTGCCTGGTCTACCGGGACAGGATCCTACGAGCAGTACTTC
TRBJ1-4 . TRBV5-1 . CASSLIQGPNEKLFF TGCGCCAGCAGCTTGATACAGGGTCCGAACGAAAAACTGTTTTTT
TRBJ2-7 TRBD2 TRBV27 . CASWGLAGEQYF TGTGCCAGCTGGGGACTAGCGGGCGAGCAGTACTTC
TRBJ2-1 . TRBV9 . CASSPRDISSYNEQFF TGTGCCAGCAGCCCCCGGGACATTTCCTCCTACAATGAGCAGTTCTTC
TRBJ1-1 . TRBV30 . CASKVQDWSEAFF TGTGCCTCTAAGGTACAGGATTGGAGTGAAGCTTTCTTT
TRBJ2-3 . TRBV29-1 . CSLKKAGFTDTQYF TGCAGCCTCAAGAAGGCAGGGTTCACAGATACGCAGTATTTT
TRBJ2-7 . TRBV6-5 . CASSSDFGSAGYF TGTGCCAGCAGTTCCGACTTCGGTTCAGCCGGGTACTTC
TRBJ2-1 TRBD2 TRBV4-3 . CASSQDASGLGDEQFF TGCGCCAGCAGCCAAGATGCTAGCGGTTTGGGGGATGAGCAGTTCTTC
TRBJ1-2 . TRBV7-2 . CASSLGSGWGNYGYTF TGTGCCAGCAGCTTAGGGAGTGGCTGGGGCAACTATGGCTACACCTTC
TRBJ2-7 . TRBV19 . CASSIGTSYEQYF TGTGCCAGTAGTATAGGGACTTCCTACGAGCAGTACTTC
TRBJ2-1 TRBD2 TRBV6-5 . CASSYSTSGVYEQFF TGTGCCAGCAGTTACTCGACTAGCGGGGTATATGAGCAGTTCTTC
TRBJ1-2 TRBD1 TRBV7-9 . CASSLTGARNYGYTF TGTGCCAGCAGCCTGACAGGGGCACGAAACTATGGCTACACCTTC
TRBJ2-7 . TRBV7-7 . CASSLGTGSYEQYF TGTGCTAGCAGCTTAGGAACAGGTTCCTACGAGCAGTACTTC
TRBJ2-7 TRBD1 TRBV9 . CASSVGTGFYEQYF TGTGCCAGCAGCGTCGGGACAGGGTTCTACGAGCAGTACTTC
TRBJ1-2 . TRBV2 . CASSGGGTDYGYTF TGTGCCAGCAGTGGAGGAGGCACTGACTATGGCTACACCTTC
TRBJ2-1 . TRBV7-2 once CASSSAGAYNEQFF TGTGCCAGCAGCTCGGCGGGGGCTTACAATGAGCAGTTCTTC
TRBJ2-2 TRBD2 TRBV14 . CASSRPGRAPGELFF TGTGCCAGCTCTCGACCCGGGAGGGCACCCGGGGAGCTGTTTTTT
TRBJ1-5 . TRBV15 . CATSFQGNQPQHF TGTGCCACCAGCTTCCAGGGGAATCAGCCCCAGCATTTT
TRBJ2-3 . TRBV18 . CASSPGSGDTQYF TGTGCCAGCTCACCAGGGAGTGGAGATACGCAGTATTTT
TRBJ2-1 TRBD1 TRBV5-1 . CASSLQGRDEQFF TGCGCCAGCAGCTTACAGGGGCGGGATGAGCAGTTCTTC
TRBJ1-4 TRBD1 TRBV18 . CASSPLGQGSTNEKLFF TGTGCCAGCTCACCACTGGGACAGGGCTCGACTAATGAAAAACTGTTTTTT
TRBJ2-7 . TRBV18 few CASSPSGSNYEQYF TGTGCCAGCTCACCTTCCGGGTCCAACTACGAGCAGTACTTC
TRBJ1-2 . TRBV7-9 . CASSLGEVGYTF TGTGCCAGCAGCTTAGGAGAAGTAGGCTACACCTTC
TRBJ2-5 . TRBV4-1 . CASSHQALQETQYF TGCGCCAGCAGCCATCAGGCGCTCCAAGAGACCCAGTACTTC
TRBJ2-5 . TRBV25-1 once CASSEYQGAQYF TGTGCCAGCAGTGAATATCAGGGCGCCCAGTACTTC
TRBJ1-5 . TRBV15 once CATTHREGNQPQHF TGTGCCACCACCCACCGGGAGGGCAATCAGCCCCAGCATTTT
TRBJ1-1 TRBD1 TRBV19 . CASDSWDRNTEAFF TGTGCCAGTGATTCATGGGACAGGAACACTGAAGCTTTCTTT
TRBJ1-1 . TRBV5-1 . CASSLAGFEAFF TGCGCCAGCAGCTTGGCAGGATTTGAAGCTTTCTTT
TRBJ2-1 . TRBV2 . CASSEGTRTYNEQFF TGTGCCAGCAGTGAAGGAACGAGAACCTACAATGAGCAGTTCTTC
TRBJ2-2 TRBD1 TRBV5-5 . CASSLFAGRGTGYTGELFF TGTGCCAGCAGCTTGTTTGCGGGGCGAGGGACAGGCTACACCGGGGAGCTGTTTTTT